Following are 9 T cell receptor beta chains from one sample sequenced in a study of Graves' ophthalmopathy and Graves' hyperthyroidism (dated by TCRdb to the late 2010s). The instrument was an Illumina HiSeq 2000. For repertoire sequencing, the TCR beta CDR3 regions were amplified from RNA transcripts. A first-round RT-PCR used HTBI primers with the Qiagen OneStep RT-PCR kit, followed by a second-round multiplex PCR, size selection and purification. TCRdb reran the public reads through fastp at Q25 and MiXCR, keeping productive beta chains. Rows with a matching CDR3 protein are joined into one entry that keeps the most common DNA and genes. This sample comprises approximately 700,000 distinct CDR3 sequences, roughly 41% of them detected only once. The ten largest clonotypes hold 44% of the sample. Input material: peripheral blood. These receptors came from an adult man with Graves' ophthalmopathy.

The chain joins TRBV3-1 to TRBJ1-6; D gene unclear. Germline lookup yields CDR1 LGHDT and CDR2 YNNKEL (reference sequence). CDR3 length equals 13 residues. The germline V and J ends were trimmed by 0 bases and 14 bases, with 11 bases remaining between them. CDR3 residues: CASSQEDLSTLHF. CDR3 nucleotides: TGTGCCAGCAGCCAAGAGGACCTATCAACCCTCCACTTT. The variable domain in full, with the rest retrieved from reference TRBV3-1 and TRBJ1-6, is DTAVSQTPKYLVTQMGNDKSIKCEQNLGHDTMYWYKQDSKKFLKIMFSYNNKELIINETVPNRFSPKSPDKAHLNLHINSLELGDSAVYFCASSQEDLSTLHFGNGTRLTVT.

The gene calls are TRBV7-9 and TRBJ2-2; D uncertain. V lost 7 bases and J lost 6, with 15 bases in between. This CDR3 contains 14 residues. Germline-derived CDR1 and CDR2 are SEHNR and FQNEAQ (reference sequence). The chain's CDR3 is CASTPSGPSGELFF. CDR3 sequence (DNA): TGTGCCAGCACCCCTTCAGGACCATCCGGGGAGCTGTTTTTT.

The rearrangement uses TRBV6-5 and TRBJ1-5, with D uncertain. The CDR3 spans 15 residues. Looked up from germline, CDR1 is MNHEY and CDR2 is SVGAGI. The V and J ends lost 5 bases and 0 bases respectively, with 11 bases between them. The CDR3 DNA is TGTGCCAGCAGTGACCTGACAAGTAGCAATCAGCCCCAGCATTTT. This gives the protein CASSDLTSSNQPQHF.

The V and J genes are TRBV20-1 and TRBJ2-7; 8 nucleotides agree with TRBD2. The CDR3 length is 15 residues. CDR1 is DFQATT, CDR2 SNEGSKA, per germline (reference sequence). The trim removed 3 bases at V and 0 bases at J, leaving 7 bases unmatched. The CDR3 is CSARSSGRDSYEQYF. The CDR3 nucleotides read TGCAGTGCTAGGTCAAGCGGGAGAGACTCCTACGAGCAGTACTTC.

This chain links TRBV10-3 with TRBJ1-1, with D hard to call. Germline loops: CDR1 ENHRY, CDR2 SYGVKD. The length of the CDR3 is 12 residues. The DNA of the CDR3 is TGTGCTACTCGGCAGACGGATACTGAAGCTTTCTTT. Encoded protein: CATRQTDTEAFF.

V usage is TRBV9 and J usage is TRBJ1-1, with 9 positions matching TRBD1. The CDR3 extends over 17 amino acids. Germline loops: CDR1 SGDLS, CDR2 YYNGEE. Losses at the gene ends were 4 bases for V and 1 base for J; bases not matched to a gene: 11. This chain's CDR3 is CASSPGTGHHSNTEAFF. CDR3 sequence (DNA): TGTGCCAGCAGCCCGGGGACAGGGCATCATTCGAACACTGAAGCTTTCTTT.

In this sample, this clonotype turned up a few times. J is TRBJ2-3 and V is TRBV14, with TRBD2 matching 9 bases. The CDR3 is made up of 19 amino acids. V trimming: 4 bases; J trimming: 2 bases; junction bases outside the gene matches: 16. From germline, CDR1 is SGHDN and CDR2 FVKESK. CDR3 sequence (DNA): TGTGCCAGCAGCCCTCCCTACGGCGCTAGCGGGAACCCCACAGATACGCAGTATTTT. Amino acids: CASSPPYGASGNPTDTQYF.

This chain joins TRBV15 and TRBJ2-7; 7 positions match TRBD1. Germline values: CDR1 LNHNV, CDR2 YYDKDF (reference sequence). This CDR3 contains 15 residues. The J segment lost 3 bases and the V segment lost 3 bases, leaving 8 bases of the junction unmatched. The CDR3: CATSSQGQPIYEQYF. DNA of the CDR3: TGTGCCACCAGCAGCCAGGGACAGCCGATCTACGAGCAGTACTTC. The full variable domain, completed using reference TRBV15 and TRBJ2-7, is DAMVIQNPRYQVTQFGKPVTLSCSQTLNHNVMYWYQQKSSQAPKLLFHYYDKDFNNEADTPDNFQSRRPNTSFCFLDIRSPGLGDTAMYLCATSSQGQPIYEQYFGPGTRLTVT.

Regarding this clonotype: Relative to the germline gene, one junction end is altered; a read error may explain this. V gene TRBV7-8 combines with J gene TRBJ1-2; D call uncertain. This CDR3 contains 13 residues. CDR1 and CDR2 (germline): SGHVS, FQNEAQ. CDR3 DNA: TGTGTCAGCAGCTTAGCGCGGGGCTATGGCTACACCTTC. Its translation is CVSSLARGYGYTF.